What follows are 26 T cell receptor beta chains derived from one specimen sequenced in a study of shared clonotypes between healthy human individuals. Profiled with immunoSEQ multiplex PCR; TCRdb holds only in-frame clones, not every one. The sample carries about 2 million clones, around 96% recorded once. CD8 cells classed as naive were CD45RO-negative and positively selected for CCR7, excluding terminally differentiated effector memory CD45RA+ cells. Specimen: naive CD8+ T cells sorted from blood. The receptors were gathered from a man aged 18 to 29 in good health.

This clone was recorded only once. Here the CDR3 reads CASSLIWDSTGELFF. The CDR3 coding sequence is TGTGCCAGCAGCTTAATCTGGGATTCCACCGGGGAGCTGTTTTTT. V usage is TRBV7-6 and J usage is TRBJ2-2; D uncertain. Germline-derived CDR1 and CDR2 are SGHVS and FNYEAQ. The CDR3 has 15 amino acids. V dropped 2 bases and J dropped 4 bases, with 11 bases sitting between them.

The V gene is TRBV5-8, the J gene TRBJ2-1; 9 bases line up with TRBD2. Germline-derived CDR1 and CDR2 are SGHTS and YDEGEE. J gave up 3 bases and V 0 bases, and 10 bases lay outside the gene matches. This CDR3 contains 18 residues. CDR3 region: CASSLAEAGGGFYNEQFF. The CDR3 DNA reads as TGTGCCAGCAGCTTGGCCGAAGCGGGAGGAGGTTTCTACAATGAGCAGTTCTTC.

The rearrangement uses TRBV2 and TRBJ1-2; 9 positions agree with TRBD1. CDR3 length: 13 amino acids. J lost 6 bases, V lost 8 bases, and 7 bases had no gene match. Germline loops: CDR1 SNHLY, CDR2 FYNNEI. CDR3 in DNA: TGTGCCAGCCATACTCGGGACAGGGATGGCTACACCTTC. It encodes CASHTRDRDGYTF.

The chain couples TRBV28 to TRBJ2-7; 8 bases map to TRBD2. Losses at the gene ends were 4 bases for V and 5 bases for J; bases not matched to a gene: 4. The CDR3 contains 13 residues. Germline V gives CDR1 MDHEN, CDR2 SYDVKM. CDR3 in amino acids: CASSSGTRDEQYF. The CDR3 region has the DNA TGTGCCAGCAGTTCCGGGACTAGGGACGAGCAGTACTTC.

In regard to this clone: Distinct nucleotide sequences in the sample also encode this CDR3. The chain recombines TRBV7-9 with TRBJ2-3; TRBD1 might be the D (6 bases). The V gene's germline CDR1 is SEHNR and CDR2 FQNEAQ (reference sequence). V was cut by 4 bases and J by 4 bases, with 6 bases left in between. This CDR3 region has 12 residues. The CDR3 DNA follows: TGTGCCAGCAGCTCAGGGGCAGATACGCAGTATTTT. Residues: CASSSGADTQYF.

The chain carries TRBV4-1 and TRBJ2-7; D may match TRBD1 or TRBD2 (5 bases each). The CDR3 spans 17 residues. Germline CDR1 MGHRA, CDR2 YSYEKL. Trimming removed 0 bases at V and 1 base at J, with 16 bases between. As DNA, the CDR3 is TGCGCCAGCAGCCAAGAGGCCGGGGCCGCGCCATCCTACGAGCAGTACTTC. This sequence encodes CASSQEAGAAPSYEQYF.

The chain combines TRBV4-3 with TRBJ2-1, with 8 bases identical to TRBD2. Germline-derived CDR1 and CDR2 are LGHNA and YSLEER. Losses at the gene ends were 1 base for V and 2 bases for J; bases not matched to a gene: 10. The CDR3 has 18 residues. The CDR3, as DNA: TGCGCCAGCAGCCAAGGGCACACAGCGGGAGTTACCTACAATGAGCAGTTCTTC. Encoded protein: CASSQGHTAGVTYNEQFF.

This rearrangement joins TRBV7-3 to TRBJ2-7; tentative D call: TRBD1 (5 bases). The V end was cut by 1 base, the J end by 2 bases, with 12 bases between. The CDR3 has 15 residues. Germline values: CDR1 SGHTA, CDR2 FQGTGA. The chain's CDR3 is CASSLRGGQTYEQYF. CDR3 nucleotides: TGTGCCAGCAGCTTAAGAGGCGGACAAACCTACGAGCAGTACTTC.

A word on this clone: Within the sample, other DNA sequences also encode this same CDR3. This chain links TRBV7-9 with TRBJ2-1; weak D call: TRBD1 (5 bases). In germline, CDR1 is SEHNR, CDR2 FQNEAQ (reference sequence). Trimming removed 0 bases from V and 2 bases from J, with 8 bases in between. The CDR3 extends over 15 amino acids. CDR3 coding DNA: TGTGCCAGCAGCTTAGCTCAGGGAACCTACAATGAGCAGTTCTTC. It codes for CASSLAQGTYNEQFF.

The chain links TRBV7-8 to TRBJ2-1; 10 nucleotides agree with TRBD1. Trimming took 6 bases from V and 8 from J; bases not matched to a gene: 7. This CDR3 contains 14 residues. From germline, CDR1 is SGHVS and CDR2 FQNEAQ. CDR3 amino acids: CASSFRGQGDEQFF. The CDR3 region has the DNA TGTGCCAGCAGTTTCCGCGGACAGGGGGATGAGCAGTTCTTC.

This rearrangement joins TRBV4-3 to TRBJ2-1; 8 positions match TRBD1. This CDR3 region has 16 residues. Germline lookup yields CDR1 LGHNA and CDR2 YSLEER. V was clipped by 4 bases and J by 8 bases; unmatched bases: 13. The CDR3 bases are TGCGCCAGCAGCCGCAAGTGGCAGGGGGCGAGGGATGAGCAGTTCTTC. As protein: CASSRKWQGARDEQFF.

CDR3 bases: TGTGCCAGCAGTCCCCTCGGGGTAATGAACACCGGGGAGCTGTTTTTT. Amino acid sequence: CASSPLGVMNTGELFF. The chain couples TRBV27 to TRBJ2-2; tentative D call: TRBD2 (5 bases). The CDR3 runs 16 residues. Trimming pared 5 bases from V and 1 base from J, leaving 14 bases between. CDR1 MNHEY and CDR2 SMNVEV come from the germline V gene (reference sequence).

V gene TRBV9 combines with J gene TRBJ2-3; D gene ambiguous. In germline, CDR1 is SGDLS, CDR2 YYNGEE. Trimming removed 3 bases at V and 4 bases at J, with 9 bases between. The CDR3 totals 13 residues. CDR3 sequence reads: CASSGATSDTQYF. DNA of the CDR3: TGTGCCAGCAGCGGAGCGACCTCAGATACGCAGTATTTT. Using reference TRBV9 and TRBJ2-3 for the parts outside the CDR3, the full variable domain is DSGVTQTPKHLITATGQRVTLRCSPRSGDLSVYWYQQSLDQGLQFLIQYYNGEERAKGNILERFSAQQFPDLHSELNLSSLELGDSALYFCASSGATSDTQYFGPGTRLTVL.

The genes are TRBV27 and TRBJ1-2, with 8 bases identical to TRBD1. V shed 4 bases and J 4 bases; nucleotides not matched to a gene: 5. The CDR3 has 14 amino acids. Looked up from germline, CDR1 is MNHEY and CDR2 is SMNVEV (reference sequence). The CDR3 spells CASSSGGWSYGYTF. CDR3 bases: TGTGCCAGCAGTTCAGGGGGCTGGAGCTATGGCTACACCTTC.

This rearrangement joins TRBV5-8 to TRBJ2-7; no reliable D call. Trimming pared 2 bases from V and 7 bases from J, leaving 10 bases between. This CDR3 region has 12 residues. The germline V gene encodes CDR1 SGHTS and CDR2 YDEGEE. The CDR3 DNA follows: TGTGCCAGCAGCTTTGTCGAAAGGGAGCAGTACTTC. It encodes CASSFVEREQYF.

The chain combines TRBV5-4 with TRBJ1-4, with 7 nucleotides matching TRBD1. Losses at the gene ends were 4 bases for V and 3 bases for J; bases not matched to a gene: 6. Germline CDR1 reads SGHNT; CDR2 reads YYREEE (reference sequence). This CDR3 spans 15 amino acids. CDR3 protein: CASSVNRGSNEKLFF. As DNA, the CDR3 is TGTGCCAGCAGCGTAAACAGGGGATCTAATGAAAAACTGTTTTTT.

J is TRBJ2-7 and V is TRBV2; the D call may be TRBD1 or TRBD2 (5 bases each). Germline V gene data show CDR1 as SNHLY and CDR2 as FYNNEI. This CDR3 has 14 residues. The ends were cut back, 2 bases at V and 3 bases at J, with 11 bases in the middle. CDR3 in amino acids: CASSESPGSYEQYF. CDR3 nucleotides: TGTGCCAGCAGTGAATCGCCAGGGAGCTACGAGCAGTACTTC.

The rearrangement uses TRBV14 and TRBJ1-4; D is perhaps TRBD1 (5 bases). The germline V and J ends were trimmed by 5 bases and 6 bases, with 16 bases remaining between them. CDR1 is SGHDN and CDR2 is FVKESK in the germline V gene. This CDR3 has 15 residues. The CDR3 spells CASSSRPMGDEKLFF. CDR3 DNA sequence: TGTGCCAGCAGCTCTCGGCCCATGGGGGATGAAAAACTGTTTTTT.

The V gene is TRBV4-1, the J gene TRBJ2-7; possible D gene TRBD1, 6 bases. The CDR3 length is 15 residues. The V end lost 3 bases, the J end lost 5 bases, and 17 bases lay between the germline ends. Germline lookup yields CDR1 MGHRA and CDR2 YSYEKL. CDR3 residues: CASSHPGVGHNEQYF. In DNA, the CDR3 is TGCGCCAGCAGCCATCCAGGGGTAGGTCACAACGAGCAGTACTTC.

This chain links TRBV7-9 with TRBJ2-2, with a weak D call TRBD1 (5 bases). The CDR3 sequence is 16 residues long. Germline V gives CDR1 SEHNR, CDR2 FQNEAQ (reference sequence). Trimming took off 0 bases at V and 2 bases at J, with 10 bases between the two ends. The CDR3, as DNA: TGTGCCAGCAGCTTAGCGGGGCAGAAAAACACCGGGGAGCTGTTTTTT. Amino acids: CASSLAGQKNTGELFF.

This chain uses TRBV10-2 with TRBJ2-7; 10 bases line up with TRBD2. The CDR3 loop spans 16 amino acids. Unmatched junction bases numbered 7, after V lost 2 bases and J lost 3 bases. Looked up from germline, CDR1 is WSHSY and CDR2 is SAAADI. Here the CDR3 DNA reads TGCGCCAGCAGTGAGCCGACTAGCGGGTATGTCTACGAGCAGTACTTC. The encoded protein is CASSEPTSGYVYEQYF.

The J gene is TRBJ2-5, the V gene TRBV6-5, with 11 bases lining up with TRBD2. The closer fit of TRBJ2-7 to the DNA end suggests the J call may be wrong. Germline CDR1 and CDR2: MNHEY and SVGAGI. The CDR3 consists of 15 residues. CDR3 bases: TGTGCCAGCAGTTACGGGACTAGCGGCCTCTACGAGCAGTACTTC. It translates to CASSYGTSGLYEQYF.

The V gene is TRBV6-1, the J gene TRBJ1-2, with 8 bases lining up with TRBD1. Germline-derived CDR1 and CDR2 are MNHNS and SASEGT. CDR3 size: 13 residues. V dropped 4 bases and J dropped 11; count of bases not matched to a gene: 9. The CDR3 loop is CASSASGTGKYTF. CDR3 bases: TGTGCCAGCAGTGCCTCCGGGACAGGCAAATACACCTTC.

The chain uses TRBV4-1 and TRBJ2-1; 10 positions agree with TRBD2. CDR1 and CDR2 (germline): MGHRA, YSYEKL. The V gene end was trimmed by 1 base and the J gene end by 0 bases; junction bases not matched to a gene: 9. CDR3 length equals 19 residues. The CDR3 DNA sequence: TGCGCCAGCAGCCAAGTCGATGTAGCGGGAGGTAGCTCCTACAATGAGCAGTTCTTC. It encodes CASSQVDVAGGSSYNEQFF.

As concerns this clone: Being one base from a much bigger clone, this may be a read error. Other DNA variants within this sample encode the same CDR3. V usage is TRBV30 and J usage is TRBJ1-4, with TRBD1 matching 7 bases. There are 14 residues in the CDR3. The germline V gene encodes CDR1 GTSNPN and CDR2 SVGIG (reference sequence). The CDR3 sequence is CAWSRGPDNEKLFF. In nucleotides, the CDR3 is TGCGCCTGGAGTAGGGGGCCAGATAATGAAAAACTGTTTTTT.

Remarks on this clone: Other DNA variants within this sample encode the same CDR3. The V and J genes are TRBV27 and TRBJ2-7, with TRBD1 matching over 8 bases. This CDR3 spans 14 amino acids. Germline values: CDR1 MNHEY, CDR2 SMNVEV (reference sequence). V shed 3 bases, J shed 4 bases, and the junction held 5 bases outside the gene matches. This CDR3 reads CASSLTGQGYEQYF. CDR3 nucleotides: TGTGCCAGCAGTTTGACTGGACAGGGATACGAGCAGTACTTC.